This is a list of T cell receptor beta chains from one sample in a study of CD8 T cells in Susac syndrome. Each CDR3 protein gets one entry after TCRdb re-called the immunoSEQ multiplex PCR reads with MiXCR. The sample contains just over 150,000 distinct CDR3 sequences, just under 97% of which appear only once. The sequenced sample was CD8+ T cells from PBMCs. The source of these receptors is a human donor with multiple sclerosis. Both conserved end residues are trimmed from each CDR3. The order of the fields is clone size, J gene, V gene, CDR3 protein. Size values are once, few and many counts, or a class for expanded clones, and some rows have none.

>-|TRBJ2-3|TRBV13
ASSLIRGDTQY
>-|TRBJ2-7|TRBV4-1
ASSQASDGEQY
>-|TRBJ2-1|TRBV7-9
ASSQSAGFNEQF
>-|TRBJ2-1|TRBV7-8
ASSPAHNEQF
>-|TRBJ1-2|TRBV7-9
ASSQDALYGYT
>-|TRBJ2-3|TRBV14
ASSPWEDTQY
>-|TRBJ2-1|TRBV9
ASSVEGGGASSYNEQF
>-|TRBJ1-1|TRBV3-1
ASSQDLVVNTEAF
>-|TRBJ2-3|TRBV12-3/TRBV12-4
ASSLGGVTDTQY
>-|TRBJ2-1|TRBV12-3/TRBV12-4
ASSASGANEQF
>-|TRBJ1-1|TRBV9
ASSAGVNTEAF
>-|TRBJ2-5|TRBV12-3/TRBV12-4
ASSLVSSEETQY
>-|TRBJ2-3|TRBV21-1
ASTPRRTDSSTDTQY
>-|TRBJ2-5|TRBV19
ASSIRGYQETQY
>-|TRBJ2-1|TRBV11-2
ASSPRTSGGALDEQF
>once|TRBJ2-5|TRBV7-2
ASSLELAGGPKETQY
>once|TRBJ2-2|TRBV24-1
ATSDSWGDTGELF
>-|TRBJ2-2|TRBV9
ASSSHTGSCF
>-|TRBJ2-1|TRBV20-1
SARSGLAGGRSYNEQF
>few|TRBJ2-1|TRBV13
ASSSSGGASEQF
>-|TRBJ1-1|TRBV5-1
ASSLDQMNTEAF
>-|TRBJ2-1|TRBV5-4
ASSFSQGSSEQF
>-|TRBJ1-6|TRBV14
ASSQEEKINSPLH
>-|TRBJ2-3|TRBV7-9
ASSAGYTDTQY
>-|TRBJ1-1|TRBV29-1
SVVTPPANTEAF
>-|TRBJ2-5|TRBV4-2
ASSPKGAGGEETQY
>once|TRBJ1-5|TRBV7-9
ASSPEGRNQPQH
>few|TRBJ2-7|TRBV7-9
ASSSGQSYEQY
>-|TRBJ2-7|TRBV6-5
ASNTQGTGEQY
>once|TRBJ2-1|TRBV10-3
AISEAGGANNEQF
>-|TRBJ2-3|TRBV2
ASSDAIQTQY
>few|TRBJ2-5|TRBV5-1
ASSLEPQETQY
>once|TRBJ2-1|TRBV7-9
ASSSTQRPINEQF
>few|TRBJ2-3|TRBV30
AWSVPQRHGDTQY
>-|TRBJ1-5|TRBV15
ATSNGQNPPQH
>-|TRBJ2-1|TRBV11-3
ASSFGGGAYEQF
>-|TRBJ1-1|TRBV5-4
ASSGGMNTEAF
>-|TRBJ2-1|TRBV15
ATSSGQTHEQF
>-|TRBJ2-1|TRBV4-1
ASSQELAGGYNEQF
>once|TRBJ1-1|TRBV2
ASRKMNTEAF
>-|TRBJ1-2|TRBV3-1
ASSQVATGDGYGYT
>-|TRBJ2-1|TRBV6-5
ASSSLAGGTNNEQF
>-|TRBJ2-5|TRBV14
ASSQEPKETQY
>-|TRBJ2-5|TRBV29-1
SVVGLAGGRETQY
>-|TRBJ2-7|TRBV29-1
SVEVTATYEQY